Each of the 9 T cell receptor beta chains below was sequenced from the same sample in a study of cytomegalovirus exposure and HLA in healthy donors. A multiplex PCR was run with 60 Vbeta primers and 13 Jbeta primers. Some clones are missing from TCRdb's copy, which holds only in-frame ones; the method was immunoSEQ multiplex PCR. The table lists 45,000 to 65,000 clones, 65% to 85% of them singletons. Specimen: PBMCs. The receptors shown here come from a man aged 25 to 40 in good health and CMV-seronegative.

The chain has TRBV4-2 and TRBJ2-4; 9 nucleotides align to TRBD1. The trim removed 4 bases at V and 5 bases at J, leaving 9 bases unmatched. From germline, CDR1 is LGHNA and CDR2 YNFKEQ. The CDR3 spans 16 residues. The CDR3 DNA is TGTGCCAGCAGCCGGTCCGGGACAGGGAGCCAAAACATTCAGTACTTC. Translating it yields CASSRSGTGSQNIQYF.

The genes are TRBV19 and TRBJ1-5, with no clear D. CDR3 length: 14 amino acids. Per germline, CDR1 LNHDA and CDR2 SQIVND (reference sequence). Trimming cost V 1 base and J 1 base, with 5 bases left between them. The CDR3 DNA reads TGTGCCAGTAGTATAGCCGGGAGCAATCAGCCCCAGCATTTT. Protein: CASSIAGSNQPQHF.

CDR3 bases: TGTGCCAGCAGCCCGGACAGGGGGGGACCCTACGAGCAGTACTTC. This sequence encodes CASSPDRGGPYEQYF. The chain carries TRBV6-5 and TRBJ2-5; 10 positions match TRBD1. TRBJ2-7 explains the end of the DNA better; the J call may be wrong. Germline assignment: CDR1 MNHEY and CDR2 SVGAGI. The CDR3 loop spans 15 amino acids.

The gene calls are TRBV2 and TRBJ2-6, with D perhaps TRBD2 (6 bases). Trimming took off 6 bases at V and 0 bases at J, with 18 bases between the two ends. This CDR3 spans 18 amino acids. Germline V gene sequence: CDR1 SNHLY, CDR2 FYNNEI. The CDR3 reads CASRRFSGGPSGANVLTF. The CDR3 nucleotides read TGTGCCAGCAGGAGGTTTTCCGGGGGACCCTCTGGGGCCAACGTCCTGACTTTC.

This clone showed up just once. The chain has TRBV18 and TRBJ2-6; 11 bases match TRBD1. Per germline, CDR1 KGHSH and CDR2 LQKENI. The CDR3 length is 18 residues. With 2 bases clipped from V and 1 base from J, the junction kept 4 bases outside the gene matches. CDR3: CASSPLGQGGSGANVLTF. The DNA for the CDR3 is TGTGCCAGCTCACCATTGGGACAGGGGGGATCTGGGGCCAACGTCCTGACTTTC.

V is TRBV5-6 and J is TRBJ1-2, with D hard to call. CDR1 SGHDT and CDR2 YYEEEE come from the germline V gene. Trimming removed 1 base at V and 8 bases at J, with 12 bases between. The CDR3 contains 13 residues. The CDR3 DNA sequence: TGTGCCAGCAGCTTGTGGAGCCTGGTCGGCTACACCTTC. Protein: CASSLWSLVGYTF.

The V gene is TRBV25-1, the J gene TRBJ2-7; D possibly corresponds to TRBD2 (5 bases). The CDR3 extends over 15 amino acids. Germline-derived CDR1 and CDR2 are MGHDK and SYGVNS. V was clipped by 3 bases and J by 2 bases, with 14 bases between them. Written as DNA, the CDR3 is TGTGCCAGCAGTGATTTTAGGGAGCCCACCTACGAGCAGTACTTC. Its translation is CASSDFREPTYEQYF.

The chain is built from TRBV10-3 and TRBJ1-2; TRBD1 agrees at 9 bases. The germline V gene has CDR1 ENHRY and CDR2 SYGVKD. The CDR3 sequence is 13 residues long. V shed 6 bases and J 6 bases; nucleotides not matched to a gene: 5. CDR3 amino acids: CAISGTGLDGYTF. The CDR3, as DNA: TGTGCCATCAGCGGGACAGGGTTAGATGGCTACACCTTC.

J is TRBJ1-1 and V is TRBV7-3; 8 bases map to TRBD1. The CDR3 is made up of 14 amino acids. The trim removed 5 bases at V and 1 base at J, leaving 3 bases unmatched. Germline CDR1 is SGHTA and CDR2 is FQGTGA. The CDR3, as DNA: TGTGCCAGCAGCCTAGGACAGGGGAACACTGAAGCTTTCTTT. Residues: CASSLGQGNTEAFF.